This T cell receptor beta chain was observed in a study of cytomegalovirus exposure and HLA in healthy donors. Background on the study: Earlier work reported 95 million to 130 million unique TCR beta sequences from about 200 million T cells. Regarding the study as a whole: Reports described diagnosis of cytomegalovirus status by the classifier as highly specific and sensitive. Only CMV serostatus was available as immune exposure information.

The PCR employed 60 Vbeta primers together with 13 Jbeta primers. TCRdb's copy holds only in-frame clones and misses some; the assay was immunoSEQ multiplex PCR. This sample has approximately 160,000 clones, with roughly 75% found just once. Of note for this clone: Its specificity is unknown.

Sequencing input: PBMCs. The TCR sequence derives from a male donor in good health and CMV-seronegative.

The CDR3, as DNA: TGTGCCAGCAGCCCTCGACTAGCGGAAGGGAGCAATGAGCAGTTCTTC. Translated, it gives CASSPRLAEGSNEQFF. The chain links TRBV7-6 to TRBJ2-1; 9 bases match TRBD2. Trimming cost V 5 bases and J 6 bases; bases outside gene matches: 11. CDR1 is SGHVS and CDR2 is FNYEAQ in the germline V gene. This CDR3 spans 16 amino acids.